Shown below are 15 T cell receptor beta chains from a single sample sequenced in a study of CD8+ T cells in alopecia areata. Sequencing used cDNA as its template, made by extracting RNA and reverse transcribing it. Generated by immunoSEQ multiplex PCR, the TCRdb table keeps only in-frame clones and is missing some. The data show about 200,000 clones, about three fifths seen once. Noted treatment: oral pan-JAK inhibitor, 5-10 mg twice daily. The input for sequencing was CD4+ T cells sorted from blood, taken around week 49, from a patient treated with tofacitinib. These TCRs come from a human donor with alopecia areata.

Only one count was recorded for this clone. The gene calls are TRBV7-2 and TRBJ2-5, with 7 bases matching TRBD2. Germline V gene sequence: CDR1 SGHTA, CDR2 FQGNSA. Trimming cost V 1 base and J 3 bases; bases outside gene matches: 8. The CDR3 is 16 residues long. As DNA, the CDR3 is TGTGCCAGCAGCTTAGATCATTGGCTAGCGGAAGAGACCCAGTACTTC. Its protein product is CASSLDHWLAEETQYF.

This clone was seen only a few times. The chain employs TRBV29-1 and TRBJ2-7; TRBD1 matches 10 bases. Looked up from germline, CDR1 is SQVTM and CDR2 is ANQGSEA. J was trimmed by 2 bases and V by 7 bases; bases with no gene match: 2. The CDR3 length is 12 residues. The CDR3 spells CSAGQGAYEQYF. The CDR3 DNA is TGCAGCGCAGGACAGGGGGCCTACGAGCAGTACTTC.

For the CDR3, the DNA is TGTGCCAGCAGTTATTCTGGAAACTCCTACGAGCAGTACTTC. It is translated as CASSYSGNSYEQYF. This chain joins TRBV6-5 and TRBJ2-7; D call uncertain. In germline, CDR1 is MNHEY, CDR2 SVGAGI. This CDR3 contains 14 residues. Trimming removed 3 bases at V and 0 bases at J, with 9 bases between.

This clone occurred a few times. The J gene is TRBJ2-1, the V gene TRBV6-5, with TRBD1 identical over 10 bases. CDR3 size: 14 residues. V shed 3 bases, J shed 9 bases, and the junction held 5 bases outside the gene matches. The germline gives CDR1 MNHEY, CDR2 SVGAGI. The CDR3 protein is CASSYFRQGAEQFF. DNA of the CDR3: TGTGCCAGCAGTTATTTCCGACAGGGGGCTGAGCAGTTCTTC.

The chain employs TRBV4-3 and TRBJ2-3, with TRBD2 as a possible D gene (5 bases). The CDR3 contains 16 residues. Germline CDR1 is LGHNA and CDR2 is YSLEER. V shed 5 bases and J shed 7 bases, with 22 bases lying between them. CDR3 sequence reads: CASSGLLGKNGNTQYF. The CDR3 region has the DNA TGCGCCAGCAGCGGATTACTAGGAAAGAACGGAAATACGCAGTATTTT.

The chain is built from TRBV15 and TRBJ2-5; 7 bases are a match to TRBD2. The CDR3 contains 16 residues. Germline assignment: CDR1 LNHNV and CDR2 YYDKDF (reference sequence). V gave up 0 bases and J gave up 2 bases; unmatched junction bases: 6. In DNA form, the CDR3 reads TGTGCCACCAGCAGAGACAGACTAGCACTACAAGAGACCCAGTACTTC. It yields the protein CATSRDRLALQETQYF.

The rearrangement links TRBV29-1 to TRBJ1-1, with D possibly matching TRBD1 (6 bases). The CDR3 contains 12 residues. Germline assignment: CDR1 SQVTM and CDR2 ANQGSEA. Trimming removed 3 bases at V and 6 bases at J, with 11 bases between. In DNA, the CDR3 is TGCAGCGTTGATATAGGGGGGCCTGAAGCTTTCTTT. It is translated as CSVDIGGPEAFF.

The chain links TRBV11-2 to TRBJ1-5, with D tentatively TRBD1 (5 bases). V gave up 1 base and J gave up 11 bases, with 15 bases separating them. Per germline, CDR1 SGHAT and CDR2 FQNNGV. The CDR3 is made up of 14 amino acids. The CDR3 bases are TGTGCCAGCAGCTTAGCGGGGCCTGGTCGGACCCAGCATTTT. Translating it yields CASSLAGPGRTQHF.

This clone was detected a few times. The chain employs TRBV29-1 and TRBJ1-4; D is ambiguous. The V end lost 8 bases, the J end lost 0 bases, and 10 bases lay between the germline ends. This CDR3 is built from 13 residues. Germline V CDR1 and CDR2: SQVTM, ANQGSEA. CDR3 amino acids: CSTAFATNEKLFF. In DNA, the CDR3 is TGCAGCACGGCCTTTGCAACTAATGAAAAACTGTTTTTT.

This rearrangement joins TRBV29-1 to TRBJ1-1, with a possible D match to TRBD1 (6 bases). There are 13 residues in the CDR3. The germline CDR1 and CDR2 sequences are SQVTM and ANQGSEA. Trimming took off 7 bases at V and 4 bases at J, with 16 bases between the two ends. The CDR3 here is CSAREGGSTEAFF. The CDR3 nucleotides are TGCAGCGCCCGCGAGGGGGGGAGCACTGAAGCTTTCTTT.

The chain is built from TRBV29-1 and TRBJ2-4, with D perhaps matching TRBD2 (6 bases). The CDR3 is 12 residues long. Per the germline V gene, CDR1 is SQVTM and CDR2 is ANQGSEA. V was shortened by 5 bases and J by 6 bases, with 11 bases between the two germline ends. The CDR3 nucleotides are TGCAGCGTTTCGGTCGGGGGAAACATTCAGTACTTC. It is translated as CSVSVGGNIQYF.

J is TRBJ1-2 and V is TRBV9; perhaps TRBD1 as D (5 bases). Trimming cost V 0 bases and J 6 bases, with 12 bases left between them. This CDR3 region has 14 residues. CDR1 SGDLS and CDR2 YYNGEE come from the germline V gene. This chain's CDR3 is CASSVGSLGDGYTF. The CDR3 DNA is TGTGCCAGCAGCGTAGGGTCGTTAGGGGATGGCTACACCTTC.

This clone has only a few counts. V is TRBV27 and J is TRBJ2-7, with a tentative D call TRBD1 (6 bases). The germline CDR1 and CDR2 sequences are MNHEY and SMNVEV (reference sequence). The V end was cut by 3 bases, the J end by 5 bases, with 11 bases between. The CDR3 spans 13 residues. The CDR3 reads CASSFRNRDEQYF. The CDR3 DNA reads TGTGCCAGCAGTTTCCGAAACAGGGACGAGCAGTACTTC.

V is TRBV6-1 and J is TRBJ1-2, with 9 bases aligning to TRBD1. Germline V CDR1 and CDR2: MNHNS, SASEGT. Trimming at V came to 0 bases and at J to 6 bases, leaving 2 bases not matched to a gene. This CDR3 has 14 residues. The CDR3 sequence: CASSEAGTGNGYTF. DNA of the CDR3: TGTGCCAGCAGTGAAGCGGGGACAGGGAATGGCTACACCTTC.

The CDR3 spells CASRPPLAGGPGANVLTF. The CDR3 coding sequence is TGTGCCAGCAGGCCACCGCTAGCGGGGGGGCCTGGGGCCAACGTCCTGACTTTC. The chain couples TRBV7-8 to TRBJ2-6; 12 nucleotides agree with TRBD2. The germline V gene has CDR1 SGHVS and CDR2 FQNEAQ. The V gene end was trimmed by 6 bases and the J gene end by 2 bases; junction bases not matched to a gene: 8. CDR3 length equals 18 residues.